This TCR beta chain was observed in a study of tumor-infiltrating lymphocytes in primary liver carcinoma. Across the whole study: Patients included men and women of 30 to 69 years.

Researchers generated TCR beta cDNA from about 530 ng of total RNA, relying on a constant-region primer. Researchers made the TCR beta libraries by running three nested multiplex PCR rounds with slightly modified ARM-PCR. With TRBV1-TRBV30 forward primers and a C-beta reverse primer, the first two PCR rounds were run for roughly 10 cycles each. TCRdb re-called the multiplex PCR reads through MiXCR, storing one row per CDR3 protein. The table lists around 99,000 distinct CDR3 sequences, just over 65% of them singletons. In regard to this clonotype: The junction does not match germline at one end; this may be a read error.

Germline-derived CDR1 and CDR2 are MNHEY and SVGEGT. The CDR3 consists of 15 residues. Taking roughly 18-32 mg of unsorted bulk tissue, the authors co-extracted RNA and DNA. This clonotype was sampled from a man aged 40-49 years with primary liver carcinoma and hepatitis B virus infection. The V call is TRBV6-2 or TRBV6-3, the J call TRBJ1-5, with 7 bases identical to TRBD1. Material: tumor-adjacent normal liver tissue. The CDR3 DNA reads as TGTGCCAGCAATTACTCAGGGGGTAGCAATCAGCCCCAGCATTTT. Translating gives CASNYSGGSNQPQHF.